This T cell receptor (beta chain) was recovered during a study of control samples from healthy donors and cancer patients. Clones were read by immunoSEQ multiplex PCR, and TCRdb kept only the in-frame ones, dropping some. The data hold approximately 170,000 clones, with around 90% observed a single time. This clone appeared a few times. CDR3 length: 15 residues. J lost 6 bases, V lost 5 bases, and 12 bases had no gene match. Germline CDR1 is KGHSH and CDR2 is LQKENI. J is TRBJ1-2 and V is TRBV18; 7 bases agree with TRBD1. This TCR was sampled from a woman in her thirties in good health. Source material: blood. The chain's CDR3 is CASSDRTGLENGYTF. In nucleotides, the CDR3 is TGTGCCAGCTCAGACAGGACAGGTTTGGAAAATGGCTACACCTTC.